One and the same sample provided the 23 T cell receptor beta chains below, sequenced in a study of regulatory T cells in long-lasting Graves disease. Both iRepertoire HTBI primers and Arm-PCR of CDR3 regions were used to build the TCR beta libraries. In TCRdb, the multiplex PCR reads were re-called with MiXCR into one record per CDR3 protein. The data show roughly 420,000 distinct CDR3 sequences, about a sixth seen once. The time point: newly diagnosed GD, antithyroid drugs for less than 3 months. Scientists built the TCR library using RNA that was extracted from PBMCs. This same sample was also part of a study on T cells in Graves' hyperthyroidism and ophthalmopathy.

Source: peripheral blood mononuclear cells (PBMCs), taken at new diagnosis, from a patient treated with antithyroid drugs. These receptors all come from a woman under 30 with Graves disease.

This clonotype occurred many times. This chain uses TRBV25-1 with TRBJ2-7, with TRBD2 matching over 16 bases. The CDR3 spans 18 residues. Germline CDR1 reads MGHDK; CDR2 reads SYGVNS. Germline trimming cut 4 bases from V and 0 bases from J; bases unmatched to any gene: 6. The CDR3 region has the DNA TGTGCCAGCAGTGGGGGACTAGCGGGAGGGAGGAACTCCTACGAGCAGTACTTC. Protein product: CASSGGLAGGRNSYEQYF.

This clonotype was picked up many times. The gene calls are TRBV18 and TRBJ1-5; D unclear. Trimming cost V 2 bases and J 4 bases, with 9 bases left between them. Germline CDR1 and CDR2: KGHSH and LQKENI. The CDR3 totals 14 residues. The DNA for the CDR3 is TGTGCCAGCTCACCATCCTGGGGTAATCAGCCCCAGCATTTT. This codes for CASSPSWGNQPQHF.

This clonotype appeared once. A read error may explain this, as a much larger clone is one base away. The J gene is TRBJ2-5, the V gene TRBV5-5; the D gene is possibly TRBD2 (7 bases). The CDR3 totals 14 residues. CDR1 and CDR2 (germline): SGHKS, YYEKEE (reference sequence). This chain's CDR3 is CAGSLRGGEETQYF. The CDR3 DNA is TGTGCCGGCAGCTTGAGGGGGGGTGAGGAGACCCAGTACTTC.

This clonotype was counted many times. The rearrangement uses TRBV7-2 and TRBJ2-3; 14 nucleotides line up with TRBD2. J gave up 3 bases and V 4 bases, and 3 bases lay outside the gene matches. This CDR3 region has 16 residues. Per germline, CDR1 SGHTA and CDR2 FQGNSA. CDR3 protein: CASSWGLAGATDTQYF. CDR3 DNA: TGTGCCAGCAGCTGGGGACTAGCGGGAGCAACAGATACGCAGTATTTT.

The chain recombines TRBV6-1 with TRBJ2-1; 9 nucleotides agree with TRBD2. The CDR3 is 14 amino acids. Germline trimming cut 2 bases from V and 7 bases from J; bases unmatched to any gene: 3. Germline values: CDR1 MNHNS, CDR2 SASEGT. Written as DNA, the CDR3 is TGTGCCAGCAGTGAAATAGCGGGGGATAATGAGCAGTTCTTC. The encoded protein is CASSEIAGDNEQFF.

The chain has TRBV11-1 and TRBJ1-6, with D maybe TRBD1 (5 bases). Germline CDR1 SGHAT, CDR2 FQDESV (reference sequence). Trimming cost V 5 bases and J 5 bases, with 16 bases left between them. CDR3 length: 16 residues. The CDR3 nucleotides read TGTGCCAGCAGCCTACGGCTGGGGCGAGATAATTCACCCCTCCACTTT. Its protein is CASSLRLGRDNSPLHF.

This clonotype was detected ten times or more. V is TRBV11-2 and J is TRBJ2-7; 11 positions agree with TRBD1. V lost 5 bases, J lost 5 bases, and 5 bases stayed unmatched. This CDR3 spans 14 amino acids. Germline V CDR1 and CDR2: SGHAT, FQNNGV. The CDR3 DNA follows: TGTGCCAGCAGCATTAGGACAGGGGGCCACGAGCAGTACTTC. It translates to CASSIRTGGHEQYF.

This clonotype was detected many times. The chain couples TRBV20-1 to TRBJ2-1; TRBD2 agrees at 7 bases. The CDR3 has 17 amino acids. V gave up 5 bases and J gave up 10 bases; unmatched junction bases: 23. Germline V gene data show CDR1 as DFQATT and CDR2 as SNEGSKA (reference sequence). Written as DNA, the CDR3 is TGCAGTGCTTGCGTTTTGCGGGAGAACACCCTGGGGGAAGAGCAGTTCTTC. Amino acids: CSACVLRENTLGEEQFF.

This clonotype was seen a handful of times. The chain carries TRBV20-1 and TRBJ2-1, with 9 bases aligning to TRBD1. V lost 3 bases to trimming and J lost 7 bases; unmatched junction nucleotides: 7. Germline loops: CDR1 DFQATT, CDR2 SNEGSKA (reference sequence). The CDR3 spans 14 residues. Here the CDR3 DNA reads TGCAGTGCTAGCGCCGGGACAGGGAGGAATGAGCAGTTCTTC. It encodes CSASAGTGRNEQFF.

This clonotype was detected many times. J is TRBJ2-1 and V is TRBV27, with 7 bases matching TRBD2. Per the germline V gene, CDR1 is MNHEY and CDR2 is SMNVEV (reference sequence). This CDR3 spans 16 amino acids. The V gene end was trimmed by 6 bases and the J gene end by 2 bases; junction bases not matched to a gene: 10. The CDR3 region is CASRPLNGGTYNEQFF. The CDR3 DNA reads as TGTGCCAGCAGGCCCTTAAACGGGGGGACCTACAATGAGCAGTTCTTC.

This clonotype was seen ten or more times. The genes are TRBV2 and TRBJ2-3, with D maybe TRBD2 (6 bases). The CDR3 covers 13 residues. V was cut by 4 bases and J by 4 bases, with 9 bases left in between. Looked up from germline, CDR1 is SNHLY and CDR2 is FYNNEI. CDR3 coding DNA: TGTGCCAGCAGTGTTGGGGGGTCAGATACGCAGTATTTT. Translating it yields CASSVGGSDTQYF.

V usage is TRBV19 and J usage is TRBJ1-5; D may be TRBD1 (5 bases). The CDR3 totals 15 residues. Germline V gives CDR1 LNHDA, CDR2 SQIVND (reference sequence). Trimming shortened V by 3 bases and J by 3 bases, and 12 bases separated the two germline ends. The CDR3 DNA reads TGTGCCAGTAGTATTAGTCGACAGTCCAATCAGCCCCAGCATTTT. This gives the protein CASSISRQSNQPQHF.

There are many counts of this clonotype. This sequence joins TRBV6-5 and TRBJ2-3; D is undetermined. Trimming pared 4 bases from V and 5 bases from J, leaving 7 bases between. There are 12 residues in the CDR3. Germline values: CDR1 MNHEY, CDR2 SVGAGI. The CDR3 nucleotides read TGTGCCAGCAGTTCCGTTCGAGATACGCAGTATTTT. It translates to CASSSVRDTQYF.

Details on this clonotype: A single base separates this from a much larger clone, so it may be a read error. V is TRBV11-3 and J is TRBJ2-4, with TRBD2 identical over 10 bases. The J call could be wrong; TRBJ2-1 is a better fit for the DNA end. The CDR3 runs to 17 residues. Germline-derived CDR1 and CDR2 are SGHNT and YENEEA. The DNA of the CDR3 is TGTGCCAGCACCCAATTGGCTAGCGGGAGCGCAGTTTACGAGCAGTTCTTC. It codes for CASTQLASGSAVYEQFF.

The chain carries TRBV11-2 and TRBJ2-7; 12 bases line up with TRBD2. The germline gives CDR1 SGHAT, CDR2 FQNNGV. CDR3 length: 17 amino acids. V shed 3 bases and J 0 bases; nucleotides not matched to a gene: 6. The CDR3 nucleotides read TGTGCCAGCAGCTTTTCTAGCGGGAGGGCCAACTCCTACGAGCAGTACTTC. Amino acids: CASSFSSGRANSYEQYF.

The DNA for the CDR3 is TGCGCCAGCAGCTTAGGGGACAGCCTCTACGAGCAGTACTTC. Protein: CASSLGDSLYEQYF. The chain links TRBV5-1 to TRBJ2-7, with 7 bases aligning to TRBD1. Germline CDR1 reads SGHRS; CDR2 reads YFSETQ. V was clipped by 2 bases and J by 3 bases; unmatched bases: 5. The CDR3 has 14 residues.

This clonotype was detected a few times. This chain links TRBV12-3 or TRBV12-4 with TRBJ2-2, with D unclear. The CDR3 is 14 residues long. Trimming stripped 7 bases from V and 0 bases from J, with 9 bases between. CDR3 nucleotide sequence: TGTGCCAGCAAAAAAGTCGCGAACACCGGGGAGCTGTTTTTT. As protein: CASKKVANTGELFF.

Only a few counts were recorded for this clonotype. In nucleotides, the CDR3 is TGTGCCAGCAGCCAAGGGTGGGTGAATGAAAAACTGTTTTTT. Its protein is CASSQGWVNEKLFF. This rearrangement joins TRBV3-1 to TRBJ1-4; D is unresolved. The CDR3 is made up of 14 amino acids. V was clipped by 1 base and J by 5 bases, with 8 bases between them. CDR1 is LGHDT, CDR2 YNNKEL, per germline (reference sequence).

This clonotype has ten or more counts. V and J are TRBV28 and TRBJ2-7; D unclear. The ends were cut back, 1 base at V and 2 bases at J, with 6 bases in the middle. Germline CDR1 MDHEN, CDR2 SYDVKM. The CDR3 length is 13 residues. The CDR3 here is CASSLSKPYEQYF. The CDR3, as DNA: TGTGCCAGCAGTTTATCAAAACCCTACGAGCAGTACTTC.

The chain recombines TRBV5-6 with TRBJ1-3; D may be TRBD1 (5 bases). The CDR3 contains 16 residues. The germline V and J ends were trimmed by 1 base and 0 bases, with 11 bases remaining between them. The germline CDR1 and CDR2 sequences are SGHDT and YYEEEE. The CDR3 DNA sequence: TGTGCCAGCAGCTTGAACCCGGGGCTCTCTGGAAACACCATATATTTT. Its translation is CASSLNPGLSGNTIYF.

This clonotype was seen a few times. V is TRBV7-9 and J is TRBJ2-7, with TRBD1 matching over 9 bases. The CDR3 extends over 16 amino acids. Germline lookup yields CDR1 SEHNR and CDR2 FQNEAQ (reference sequence). Trimming removed 4 bases from V and 1 base from J; junction bases left unmatched: 8. The DNA for the CDR3 is TGTGCCAGCAGCTCCCCCCGGGACAGGGTGTCCTACGAGCAGTACTTC. Residues: CASSSPRDRVSYEQYF.

Ten or more counts support this clonotype. The J gene is TRBJ1-1, the V gene TRBV2; 9 nucleotides align to TRBD1. The junction had 6 bases not matched to a gene; V was cut back by 6 bases and J by 4 bases. The CDR3 loop spans 14 amino acids. Per the germline V gene, CDR1 is SNHLY and CDR2 is FYNNEI. CDR3 nucleotide sequence: TGTGCCAGCAGAGGGACAGGGAGGATCACTGAAGCTTTCTTT. Protein: CASRGTGRITEAFF. The whole variable domain, remainder taken from reference TRBV2 and TRBJ1-1, is EPEVTQTPSHQVTQMGQEVILRCVPISNHLYFYWYRQILGQKVEFLVSFYNNEISEKSEIFDDQFSVERPDGSNFTLKIRSTKLEDSAMYFCASRGTGRITEAFFGQGTRLTVV.

This clonotype was counted only a few times. The chain uses TRBV6-2 or TRBV6-3 and TRBJ1-1; TRBD1 might be the D (5 bases). Germline V gives CDR1 MNHEY, CDR2 SVGEGT. Trimming took 2 bases from V and 8 from J, leaving 9 bases between them. This CDR3 is built from 12 residues. In nucleotides, the CDR3 is TGTGCCAGCAGTTACGTAGGGACCGAAGCTTTCTTT. Its protein is CASSYVGTEAFF.